The TCR beta chain described here comes from a study of cytomegalovirus exposure and HLA in healthy donors. Researchers ran the PCR with 60 Vbeta and 13 Jbeta primers. Here immunoSEQ multiplex PCR was the method, and the copy in TCRdb shows in-frame clones only, minus some. This sample has about 160,000 clones; approximately 86% occur once, and the top ten carry just under 2%. V was trimmed by 3 bases and J by 5 bases, leaving 11 bases between them. The CDR3 consists of 14 residues. The germline gives CDR1 LNHDA, CDR2 SQIVND (reference sequence). Sequenced input: PBMCs. V and J are TRBV19 and TRBJ2-1; D not resolved. The receptor comes from a woman younger than 30 in good health and CMV-seronegative. The DNA for the CDR3 is TGTGCCAGTAGTATCCCAGGCAGGAACAATGAGCAGTTCTTC. Translation gives CASSIPGRNNEQFF.